This TCR beta chain was identified during a study of shared clonotypes between healthy human individuals. Study context: Per-donor plates numbered three CD4 naive, three CD4 memory, two CD8 naive and one CD8 memory.

Of note for this clone: The identical CDR3 is also encoded by other nucleotide sequences in the sample.

CDR1 and CDR2 from the germline V gene are SGHNT and YYREEE (reference sequence). The V gene lost 0 bases and the J gene lost 3 bases, with 2 bases spanning the gap. The CDR3 spans 12 residues. As processed by the authors: ImmunoSEQ only sent back junction sequences with no quality scores, so filtering was done differently. The method was immunoSEQ multiplex PCR; TCRdb's version includes in-frame clones alone and lacks a portion of them. V and J calls plus clone size are reproduced from that table; the DNA served to infer D and trimming. Of around 2.5 million clones in the sample, 93% are singletons; the top ten hold approximately 0.36%.

Material: naive CD4+ T cells from PBMCs. Documented subset: CD45RA+ positively selected. The chain combines TRBV5-4 with TRBJ2-3; D is unclear. The TCR comes from a man younger than 35 in good health. Some clones in this sample may be carry-over from other donors' samples. This CDR3 reads CASSLVTDTQYF. The CDR3 DNA reads as TGTGCCAGCAGCTTGGTTACAGATACGCAGTATTTT.